This paragraph reports one T cell receptor beta chain. The antigen this receptor binds is unknown. There are no base qualities to consult, and no much larger clone falls within one base. Donors were healthy HIV-negative adults with no recently reported acute infections or vaccinations. Only Caucasian adults living in Nashville, Tennessee, USA were represented among the donors. CD4+ T cells were enriched by magnetic negative selection; naive cells were then positively selected on CD45RA, and the negative fraction formed the memory subset. Blood was collected by leukapheresis, and PBMCs were isolated by Ficoll-Histopaque density gradient centrifugation and then cryopreserved in liquid nitrogen vapor phase. Analytical flow cytometry was used to check the purity and quantity of every magnetically sorted T cell population. From each sorted fraction, genomic DNA was isolated and quantified by UV absorbance on a Nanodrop 2000c.

Using the deep immunoSEQ assay, TCR CDR3 regions were amplified from genomic DNA by multiplex PCR. Extracted genomic DNA from each cell subset was spread evenly across all wells of several immunoSEQ 96-well plates, with each plate serving as a replicate. For sorted subsets, about 220 ng of genomic DNA, equivalent to some 30,000 T cell genomes, went into each replicate PCR. The purified libraries were quantified using a Qubit 3.0 fluorometer, sized with a Bioanalyzer 2100, and then quantified again using the KAPA Library Quantification kit. A separate single-read 150-cycle Illumina NextSeq 550 flow cell was used to sequence each immunoSEQ 96-well plate. The authors' pipeline ran thus. Because the immunoSEQ output held only junctional sequences and lacked quality scores, the filtering could not match the filtering applied to full-length reads. Sequences were annotated with PyIR, a Python wrapper for IgBLAST v1.9, and V/J genes and CDR3 were assigned using IMGT germline references. Reads with weak V/J assignments (E-value above 1e-6), missing CDR3, stop codons, out-of-frame junctions, or ambiguous translated residues were removed. A V3J clonotype was defined by an identical inferred V gene, J gene, and CDR3 amino acid sequence. The percentage overlap between two repertoires was calculated by dividing the number of shared unique clonotypes by the size of the smaller repertoire. RTK rarefaction, the Chao1 estimator, and Recon v2.1 estimates of unobserved clonotypes were used to assess repertoire richness. OLGA was used to compute generation probabilities for all TCRbeta clonotypes that the gDNA method yielded from a few donors. The clones in this table, taken by TCRdb from immuneACCESS, are in-frame only. Not every clone is retained; where verified, under half of the shortfall comes from an unresolved V gene, and the cause of the rest is unknown. The DNA gave D and trimming, while V, J and clone size come from that table. A total of about 2,500,000 clones appear in this sample, approximately 94% of them only once. The ten largest clones represent around 0.14% of the sample.

V loses 4 bases at its end and J loses 0 bases; junction bases beyond the gene matches: 6. The germline V gene (reference sequence) specifies SGHNT as CDR1 and YYREEE as CDR2. The CDR3 has 16 amino acids, counting the end cysteine and phenylalanine. CDR3 DNA only is kept here, 48 bases in frame from base 1. This sample was included in a study of shared clonotypes between healthy human individuals (dated by TCRdb to the early 2020s). Some background on the complete study: A few men and a couple of women, aged 18 to 49 years, made up the cohort. For each donor, CD4 naive and CD4 memory were each run on three plates, CD8 naive on two plates, and CD8 memory on one plate. To estimate repertoire size and how much clonotype sharing occurs between individuals, the study deeply sequenced the blood TCR repertoires of 4 to 6 healthy adults. Different laboratories and diverse techniques were used to prepare libraries and sequence TCR repertoires, to increase sequencing depth and limit assay-specific biases. Between about 0.9 and 10 billion PBMCs per donor were obtained by leukapheresis.

Broad study findings and their caveats: Even with the large sequencing depth, rarefaction of the sorted-subset datasets indicated that sequencing was incomplete. Clonotypes shared by all four sorted-subset donors showed higher generation probabilities than non-shared clonotypes. Larger estimated clonotype richness was generally found for naive subsets than for memory subsets. Only blood was sampled, and tissue TCR repertoires likely differ from those in blood. Pairwise subsampling indicated that sequencing depth was expected to affect the degree of clonotype sharing among donors. The small number of donors limited the genetic and exposure-history diversity represented. About 5% of naive CD4, around 3.5% of naive CD8, approximately 2% of memory CD4, and 0.35% to 0.4% of memory CD8 clonotypes were shared across several donors.

The receptor comes from a man between 18 and 29 years old in good health. The sequence is built from TRBV5-4 and TRBJ2-5, and 10 junction bases match TRBD1. The specimen sequenced was naive CD4+ T cells sorted from blood. The sample's cell subset or site label is to be understood as: CD45RA+ positively selected. The DNA sequence is given as TGTGCCAGCAGCCTGACAGGGGGCCCGTACCAAGAGACCCAGTACTTC. It codes for CASSLTGGPYQETQYF.